This TCR beta chain comes out of a study of vaccination effects on CD4 cells after COVID-19. About this clone: The antigen remains undetermined.

V lost 2 bases, J lost 3 bases, and 3 bases lay in between. The CDR3 is 12 amino acids. Germline CDR1 is WNHNN and CDR2 is SYGVQD (reference sequence). The repertoire was sequenced with immunoSEQ multiplex PCR; TCRdb's copy has only in-frame clones and lacks some. In the table there are roughly 30,000 clones, around 70% of which are singletons. It was after around 10 days of culture that CD4+ T cells were isolated. According to the study, vaccine recipients showed no prior SARS-CoV-2 infection and negative nucleocapsid antibodies. Half of the medium was exchanged for IL-2 medium on both days 3 and 7. General observations from the study: Whether induced by infection or by vaccine, clones showed marked clonal contraction late after vaccination.

The sequencing here drew on CD4+ T cells from PBMCs cultured without peptide, taken before COVID-19 vaccination. J is TRBJ2-3 and V is TRBV10-1; D is unclear. This TCR derives from a human donor who received a COVID-19 vaccine. The CDR3 region is CASSEDTDTQYF. CDR3 nucleotides: TGCGCCAGCAGTGAGGATACAGATACGCAGTATTTT.